This is a list of T cell receptor beta chains from one sample in a study of OX40 agonist ivuxolimab in advanced cancers. TCRdb keeps only in-frame clones here, not all; method: immunoSEQ multiplex PCR. This repertoire shows about 69,000 clones, 75% to 90% found once; its top ten account for around 6.5%. The sample here was CD4+ or CD8+ T cells sorted from blood, taken in a trial of the OX40 agonist ivuxolimab. The receptors shown here come from an adult with an advanced solid tumor such as melanoma, head and neck, liver or kidney cancer. The CDR3 runs from the conserved cysteine through the conserved F or W. The D gene is left open where the match is weak. Clone sizes are given selectively: once, few, many, or a class where the clone is expanded.

TRBD2,.,TRBJ2-2,TRBV19,CASSTLAGPNTGELFF,TGTGCCAGTAGTACCTTAGCGGGGCCTAACACCGGGGAGCTGTTTTTT
.,few,TRBJ1-1,TRBV4-1,CASSQGPGALEAFF,TGCGCCAGCAGCCAAGGTCCTGGGGCCCTTGAAGCTTTCTTT
.,.,TRBJ2-1,TRBV19,CASSQDNEQFF,TGTGCCAGTAGTCAGGACAATGAGCAGTTCTTC
.,.,TRBJ1-4,TRBV6-5,CASSYSLGGEKLFF,TGTGCCAGCAGTTACTCCTTGGGAGGTGAAAAACTGTTTTTT
.,.,TRBJ2-1,TRBV5-8,CASSLLGINEQFF,TGTGCCAGCAGCTTGCTGGGTATAAATGAGCAGTTCTTC
TRBD1,.,TRBJ2-7,TRBV30,CALTGGEYEQYF,TGTGCCCTGACAGGGGGCGAATACGAGCAGTACTTC
.,.,TRBJ2-3,TRBV9,CASSVVGFRTDTQYF,TGTGCCAGCAGCGTAGTTGGTTTTCGCACAGATACGCAGTATTTT
TRBD2,.,TRBJ2-7,TRBV9,CASSSPGTSSEQYF,TGTGCCAGCAGCTCCCCCGGGACTAGCTCCGAGCAGTACTTC
TRBD2,.,TRBJ2-3,TRBV9,CASGAGTSVTDTQYF,TGTGCCAGCGGCGCCGGGACTAGCGTAACAGATACGCAGTATTTT
.,.,TRBJ2-1,TRBV19,CASSMTSLGLDEQFF,TGTGCCAGTAGTATGACTAGTTTGGGGCTAGATGAGCAGTTCTTC
.,.,TRBJ2-1,TRBV28,CASSFRGRGNEQFF,TGTGCCAGCAGTTTTAGGGGCCGGGGCAATGAGCAGTTCTTC
.,once,TRBJ2-1,TRBV7-6,CASSLAMVGSYNEQFF,TGTGCCAGCAGCTTAGCGATGGTAGGGTCCTACAATGAGCAGTTCTTC
TRBD2,.,TRBJ2-2,TRBV4-3,CASSQDRLAGYLLGELFF,TGCGCCAGCAGCCAAGATCGCCTAGCGGGCTACTTGTTAGGGGAGCTGTTTTTT
.,medium-sized,TRBJ2-5,TRBV6-4,CASSLTAGSQETQYF,TGTGCCAGCAGCCTAACGGCGGGCAGTCAAGAGACCCAGTACTTC
TRBD1,.,TRBJ1-5,TRBV11-2,CASSLHVGTVYSNQPQHF,TGTGCCAGCAGCTTGCACGTAGGGACAGTCTATAGCAATCAGCCCCAGCATTTT
TRBD2,.,TRBJ2-1,TRBV27,CASSLIPGTSGEQFF,TGTGCCAGCAGTCTAATACCCGGGACTAGCGGGGAGCAGTTCTTC
TRBD2,once,TRBJ2-5,TRBV7-9,CASSPVLAGGPEQETQYF,TGTGCCAGCAGCCCGGTACTAGCGGGGGGGCCTGAGCAAGAGACCCAGTACTTC
.,once,TRBJ1-2,TRBV7-9,CASSPLKGQPAPNYGYTF,TGTGCCAGCAGCCCCCTTAAAGGACAGCCCGCCCCCAACTATGGCTACACCTTC
.,.,TRBJ1-2,TRBV5-1,CASSLVSGTYGYTF,TGCGCCAGCAGCTTGGTGTCAGGGACGTATGGCTACACCTTC
.,.,TRBJ1-1,TRBV2,CASSRRPEAFF,TGTGCCAGCAGCCGCAGGCCTGAAGCTTTCTTT
TRBD1,.,TRBJ1-2,TRBV7-9,CASRYQGAYGYTF,TGTGCCAGCAGGTACCAGGGGGCCTATGGCTACACCTTC
.,once,TRBJ1-5,TRBV27,CASSFGVNQPQHF,TGTGCCAGCAGTTTTGGGGTGAATCAGCCCCAGCATTTT
.,once,TRBJ1-1,TRBV6-5,CASGVGTEAFF,TGTGCCAGCGGGGTAGGCACTGAAGCTTTCTTT
.,.,TRBJ2-4,TRBV16,CASSPQGRINIQYF,TGTGCCAGCAGCCCGCAGGGGAGGATAAACATTCAGTACTTC
.,.,TRBJ2-7,TRBV7-8,CASSSTRDDEQYF,TGTGCCAGCAGCTCGACCCGGGACGACGAGCAGTACTTC
TRBD2,.,TRBJ2-5,TRBV5-6,CASSPPPSGRRQETQYF,TGTGCCAGCAGCCCCCCCCCTAGCGGGAGGCGGCAAGAGACCCAGTACTTC
TRBD2,once,TRBJ2-2,TRBV9,CASSGSGLAIPGELFF,TGTGCCAGCAGCGGTTCAGGACTAGCAATTCCCGGGGAGCTGTTTTTT
.,.,TRBJ2-2,TRBV6-1,CASSGASSLATGELFF,TGTGCCAGCAGTGGGGCCAGCAGCCTGGCGACCGGGGAGCTGTTTTTT
.,.,TRBJ1-2,TRBV7-9,CASSLDSGTNYGYTF,TGTGCCAGCAGCTTAGACTCTGGGACTAACTATGGCTACACCTTC
.,few,TRBJ1-2,TRBV29-1,CSAPGLYGYTF,TGCAGCGCACCGGGACTCTATGGCTACACCTTC
TRBD1,.,TRBJ1-1,TRBV19,CASSTQGADTEAFF,TGTGCCAGTAGTACGCAGGGGGCTGACACTGAAGCTTTCTTT
.,.,TRBJ1-1,TRBV4-1,CASSQEGIEAFF,TGCGCCAGCAGCCAAGAAGGTATTGAAGCTTTCTTT